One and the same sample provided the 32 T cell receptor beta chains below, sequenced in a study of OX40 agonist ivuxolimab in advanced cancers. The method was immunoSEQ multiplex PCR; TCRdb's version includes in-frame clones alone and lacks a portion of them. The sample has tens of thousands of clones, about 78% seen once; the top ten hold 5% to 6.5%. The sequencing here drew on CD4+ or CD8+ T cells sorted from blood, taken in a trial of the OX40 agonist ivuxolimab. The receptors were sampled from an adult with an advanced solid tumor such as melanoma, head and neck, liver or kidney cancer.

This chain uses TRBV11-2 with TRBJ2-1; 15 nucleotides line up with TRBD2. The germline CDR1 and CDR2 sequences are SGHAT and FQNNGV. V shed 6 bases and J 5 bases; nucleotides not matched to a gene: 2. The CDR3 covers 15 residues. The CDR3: CASSRTSGGDNEQFF. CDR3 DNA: TGTGCCAGCAGTCGGACTAGCGGGGGGGACAATGAGCAGTTCTTC.

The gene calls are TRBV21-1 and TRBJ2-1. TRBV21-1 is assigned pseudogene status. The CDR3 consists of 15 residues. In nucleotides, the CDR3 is TGTGCCAGCAGCAAAGAGGGCGAGGCACCGAGTGAGCAGTTCTTC. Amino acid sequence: CASSKEGEAPSEQFF.

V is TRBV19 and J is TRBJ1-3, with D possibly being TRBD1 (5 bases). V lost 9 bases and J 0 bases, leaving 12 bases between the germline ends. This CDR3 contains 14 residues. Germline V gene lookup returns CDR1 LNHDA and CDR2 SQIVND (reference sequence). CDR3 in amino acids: CASKTVFSGNTIYF. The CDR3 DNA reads TGTGCCAGCAAGACAGTATTCTCTGGAAACACCATATATTTT.

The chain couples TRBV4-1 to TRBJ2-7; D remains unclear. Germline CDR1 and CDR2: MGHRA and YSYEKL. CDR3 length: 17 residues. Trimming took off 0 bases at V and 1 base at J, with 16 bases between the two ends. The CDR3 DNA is TGCGCCAGCAGCCAAGAGGCAGACGGAACCCCTTCCTACGAGCAGTACTTC. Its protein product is CASSQEADGTPSYEQYF.

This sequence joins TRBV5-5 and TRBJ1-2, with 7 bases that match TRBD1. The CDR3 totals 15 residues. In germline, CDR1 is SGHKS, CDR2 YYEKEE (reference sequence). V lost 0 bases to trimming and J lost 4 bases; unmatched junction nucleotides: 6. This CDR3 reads CASSLGGQGVYGYTF. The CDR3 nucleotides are TGTGCCAGCAGCTTGGGAGGTCAGGGGGTCTATGGCTACACCTTC.

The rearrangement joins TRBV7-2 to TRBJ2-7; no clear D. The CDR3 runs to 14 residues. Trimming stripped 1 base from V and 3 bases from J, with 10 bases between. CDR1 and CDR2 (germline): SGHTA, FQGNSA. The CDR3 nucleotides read TGTGCCAGCAGCTTAGATGGCCAGTTCTACGAGCAGTACTTC. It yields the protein CASSLDGQFYEQYF.

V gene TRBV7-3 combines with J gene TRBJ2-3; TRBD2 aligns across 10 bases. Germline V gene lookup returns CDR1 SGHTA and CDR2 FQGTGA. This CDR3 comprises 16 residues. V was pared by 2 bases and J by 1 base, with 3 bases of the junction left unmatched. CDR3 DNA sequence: TGTGCCAGCAGCTTATCTCTAGCGGGGGGCACAGATACGCAGTATTTT. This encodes CASSLSLAGGTDTQYF.

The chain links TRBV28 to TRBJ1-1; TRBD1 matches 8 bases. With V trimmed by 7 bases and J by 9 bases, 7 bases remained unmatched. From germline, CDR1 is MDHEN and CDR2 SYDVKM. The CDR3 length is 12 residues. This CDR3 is CASTPGQGQAFF. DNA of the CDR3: TGTGCCAGCACCCCCGGACAGGGACAAGCTTTCTTT. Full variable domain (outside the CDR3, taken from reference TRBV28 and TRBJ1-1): DVKVTQSSRYLVKRTGEKVFLECVQDMDHENMFWYRQDPGLGLRLIYFSYDVKMKEKGDIPEGYSVSREKKERFSLILESASTNQTSMYLCASTPGQGQAFFGQGTRLTVV.

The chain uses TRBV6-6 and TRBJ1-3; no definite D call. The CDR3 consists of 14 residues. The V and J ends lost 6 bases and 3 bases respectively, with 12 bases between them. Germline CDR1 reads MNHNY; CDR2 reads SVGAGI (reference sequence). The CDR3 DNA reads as TGTGCCAGCAGGTCTGAGGGTCGTGGAAACACCATATATTTT. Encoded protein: CASRSEGRGNTIYF.

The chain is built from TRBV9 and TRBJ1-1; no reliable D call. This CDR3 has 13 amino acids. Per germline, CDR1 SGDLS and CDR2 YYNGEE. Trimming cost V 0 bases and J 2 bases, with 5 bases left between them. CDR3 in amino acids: CASSVDINTEAFF. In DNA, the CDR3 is TGTGCCAGCAGCGTAGACATTAACACTGAAGCTTTCTTT.

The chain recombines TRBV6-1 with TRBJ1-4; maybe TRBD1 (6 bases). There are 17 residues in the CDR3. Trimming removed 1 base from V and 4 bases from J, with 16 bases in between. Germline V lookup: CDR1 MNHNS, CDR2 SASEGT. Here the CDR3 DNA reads TGTGCCAGCAGTGAAGGCGCGGGGACAAGTCATAATGAAAAACTGTTTTTT. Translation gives CASSEGAGTSHNEKLFF.

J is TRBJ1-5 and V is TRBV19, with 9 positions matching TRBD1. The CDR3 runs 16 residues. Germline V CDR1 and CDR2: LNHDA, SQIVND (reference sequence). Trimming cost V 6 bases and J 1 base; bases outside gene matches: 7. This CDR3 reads CASSLQGAGSNQPQHF. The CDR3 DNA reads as TGTGCCAGTAGCTTACAGGGGGCTGGGAGCAATCAGCCCCAGCATTTT.

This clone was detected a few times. Here the CDR3 reads CASSLQSSGNTIYF. The CDR3 region has the DNA TGTGCCAGCAGCTTGCAGTCCTCTGGAAACACCATATATTTT. This chain joins TRBV5-4 and TRBJ1-3; unclear D gene. Trimming shortened V by 1 base and J by 0 bases, and 5 bases separated the two germline ends. The CDR3 is made up of 14 amino acids. Germline V lookup: CDR1 SGHNT, CDR2 YYREEE (reference sequence). The whole variable domain, filled in from reference TRBV5-4 and TRBJ1-3, reads ETGVTQSPTHLIKTRGQQVTLRCSSQSGHNTVSWYQQALGQGPQFIFQYYREEENGRGNFPPRFSGLQFPNYSSELNVNALELDDSALYLCASSLQSSGNTIYFGEGSWLTVV.

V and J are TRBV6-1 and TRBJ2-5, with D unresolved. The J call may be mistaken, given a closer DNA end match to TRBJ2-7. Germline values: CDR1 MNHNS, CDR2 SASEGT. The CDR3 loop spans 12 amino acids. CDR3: CASSVRIYEQYF. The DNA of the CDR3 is TGTGCCAGCAGTGTACGGATATACGAGCAGTACTTC.

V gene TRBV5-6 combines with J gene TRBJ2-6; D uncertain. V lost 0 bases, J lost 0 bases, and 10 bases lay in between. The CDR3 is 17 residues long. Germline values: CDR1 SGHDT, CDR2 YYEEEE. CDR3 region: CASSLVGPLSGANVLTF. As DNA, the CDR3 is TGTGCCAGCAGCTTGGTAGGACCCCTCTCTGGGGCCAACGTCCTGACTTTC.

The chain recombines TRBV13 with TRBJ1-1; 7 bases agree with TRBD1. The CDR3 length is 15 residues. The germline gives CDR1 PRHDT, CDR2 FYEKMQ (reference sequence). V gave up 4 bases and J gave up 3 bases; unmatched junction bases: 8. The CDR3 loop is CASSSKPTGYTEAFF. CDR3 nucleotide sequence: TGTGCCAGCAGCTCCAAGCCGACAGGGTACACTGAAGCTTTCTTT.

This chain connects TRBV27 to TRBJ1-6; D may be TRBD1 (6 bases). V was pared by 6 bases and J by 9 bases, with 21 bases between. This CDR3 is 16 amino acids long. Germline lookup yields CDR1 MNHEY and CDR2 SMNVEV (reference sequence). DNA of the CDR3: TGTGCCAGCAGGGAGACAGGACGCACTGCAGGTTCACCCCTCCACTTT. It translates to CASRETGRTAGSPLHF.

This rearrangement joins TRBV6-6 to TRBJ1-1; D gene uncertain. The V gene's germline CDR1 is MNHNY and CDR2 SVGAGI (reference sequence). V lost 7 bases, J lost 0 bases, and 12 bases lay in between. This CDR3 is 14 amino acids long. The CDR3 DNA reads TGTGCCAGCAACCAAGCACTAATGAACACTGAAGCTTTCTTT. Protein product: CASNQALMNTEAFF.

The CDR3 nucleotides are TGTGCCAGCAGCCCCACGGCGGCTTACAATGAGCAGTTCTTC. Translation gives CASSPTAAYNEQFF. The chain couples TRBV7-2 to TRBJ2-1; D is unclear. Germline V CDR1 and CDR2: SGHTA, FQGNSA. Deletions cut 5 bases from V and 4 bases from J, with 12 bases between. The CDR3 totals 14 residues.

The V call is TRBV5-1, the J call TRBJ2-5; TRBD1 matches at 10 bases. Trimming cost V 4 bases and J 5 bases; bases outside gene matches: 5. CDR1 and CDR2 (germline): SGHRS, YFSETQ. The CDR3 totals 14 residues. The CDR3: CASSPGQGRETQYF. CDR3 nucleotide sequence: TGCGCCAGCAGCCCGGGACAGGGGAGGGAGACCCAGTACTTC.

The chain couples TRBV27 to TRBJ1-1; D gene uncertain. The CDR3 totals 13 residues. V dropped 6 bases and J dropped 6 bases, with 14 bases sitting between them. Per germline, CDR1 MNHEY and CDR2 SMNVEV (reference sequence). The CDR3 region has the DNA TGTGCCAGCAGCTCCGGTTGGCTCTCTGAAGCTTTCTTT. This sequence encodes CASSSGWLSEAFF.

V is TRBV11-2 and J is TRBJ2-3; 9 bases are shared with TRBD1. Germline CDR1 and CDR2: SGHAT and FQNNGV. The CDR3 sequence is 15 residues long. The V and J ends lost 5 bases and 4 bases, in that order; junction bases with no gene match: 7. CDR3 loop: CASSPWTGESDTQYF. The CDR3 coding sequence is TGTGCCAGCAGCCCGTGGACAGGGGAGTCAGATACGCAGTATTTT.

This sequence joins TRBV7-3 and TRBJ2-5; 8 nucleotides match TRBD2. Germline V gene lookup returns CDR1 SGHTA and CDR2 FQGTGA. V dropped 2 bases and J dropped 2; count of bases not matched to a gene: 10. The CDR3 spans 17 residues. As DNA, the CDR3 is TGTGCCAGCAGCTTAGGGGGGCCTTCGGGAGGGCAAGAGACCCAGTACTTC. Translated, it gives CASSLGGPSGGQETQYF. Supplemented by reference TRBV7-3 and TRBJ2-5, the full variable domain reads GAGVSQTPSNKVTEKGKYVELRCDPISGHTALYWYRQSLGQGPEFLIYFQGTGAADDSGLPNDRFFAVRPEGSVSTLKIQRTERGDSAVYLCASSLGGPSGGQETQYFGPGTRLLVL.

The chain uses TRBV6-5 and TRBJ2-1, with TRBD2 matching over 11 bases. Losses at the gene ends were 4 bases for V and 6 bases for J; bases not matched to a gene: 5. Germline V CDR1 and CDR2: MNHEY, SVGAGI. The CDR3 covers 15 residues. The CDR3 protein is CASSLLAGDANEQFF. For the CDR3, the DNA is TGTGCCAGCAGTTTACTAGCGGGAGACGCCAATGAGCAGTTCTTC.

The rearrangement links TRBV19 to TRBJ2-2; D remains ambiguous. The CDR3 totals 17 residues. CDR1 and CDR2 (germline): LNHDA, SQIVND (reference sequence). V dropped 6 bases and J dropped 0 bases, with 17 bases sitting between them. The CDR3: CASRTPWNGANTGELFF. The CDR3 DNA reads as TGTGCCAGTAGGACCCCGTGGAATGGGGCGAACACCGGGGAGCTGTTTTTT.

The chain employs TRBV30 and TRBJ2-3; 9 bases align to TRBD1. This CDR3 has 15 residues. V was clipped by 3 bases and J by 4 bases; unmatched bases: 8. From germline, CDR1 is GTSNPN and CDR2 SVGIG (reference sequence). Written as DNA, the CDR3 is TGTGCCTGGAGGGCTGGGGACAGGGTTGCAGATACGCAGTATTTT. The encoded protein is CAWRAGDRVADTQYF. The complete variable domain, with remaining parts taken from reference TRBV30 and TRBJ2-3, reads SQTIHQWPATLVQPVGSPLSLECTVEGTSNPNLYWYRQAAGRGLQLLFYSVGIGQISSEVPQNLSASRPQDRQFILSSKKLLLSDSGFYLCAWRAGDRVADTQYFGPGTRLTVL.

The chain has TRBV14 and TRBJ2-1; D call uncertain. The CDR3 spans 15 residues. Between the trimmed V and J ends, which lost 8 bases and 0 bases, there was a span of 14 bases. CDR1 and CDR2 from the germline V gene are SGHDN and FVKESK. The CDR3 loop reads CASYTRPSSYNEQFF. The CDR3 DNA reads TGTGCCAGCTACACCAGGCCGAGCTCCTACAATGAGCAGTTCTTC.

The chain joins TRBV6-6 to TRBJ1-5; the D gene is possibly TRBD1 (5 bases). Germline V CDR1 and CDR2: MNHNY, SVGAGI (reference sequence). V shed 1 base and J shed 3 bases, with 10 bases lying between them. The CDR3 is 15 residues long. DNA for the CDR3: TGTGCCAGCAGTTACTTGGGACTTCCCAATCAGCCCCAGCATTTT. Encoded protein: CASSYLGLPNQPQHF.

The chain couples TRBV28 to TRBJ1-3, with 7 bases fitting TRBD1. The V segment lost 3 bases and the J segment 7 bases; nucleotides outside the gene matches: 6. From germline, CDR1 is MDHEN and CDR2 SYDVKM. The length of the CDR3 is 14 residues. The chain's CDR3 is CASSFFRDSNTIYF. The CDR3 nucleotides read TGTGCCAGCAGTTTTTTCCGGGACAGTAACACCATATATTTT.

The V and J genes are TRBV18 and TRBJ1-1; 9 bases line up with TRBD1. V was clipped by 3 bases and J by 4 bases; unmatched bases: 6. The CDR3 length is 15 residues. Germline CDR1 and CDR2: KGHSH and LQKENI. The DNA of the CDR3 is TGTGCCAGCTCACCTTGGGAACAGGGGGCCACTGAAGCTTTCTTT. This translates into CASSPWEQGATEAFF.

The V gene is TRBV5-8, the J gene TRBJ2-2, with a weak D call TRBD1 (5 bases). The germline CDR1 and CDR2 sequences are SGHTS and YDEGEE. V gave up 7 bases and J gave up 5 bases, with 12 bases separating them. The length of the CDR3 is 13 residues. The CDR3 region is CASFRQTTGELFF. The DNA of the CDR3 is TGTGCCAGCTTTCGACAGACAACCGGGGAGCTGTTTTTT.

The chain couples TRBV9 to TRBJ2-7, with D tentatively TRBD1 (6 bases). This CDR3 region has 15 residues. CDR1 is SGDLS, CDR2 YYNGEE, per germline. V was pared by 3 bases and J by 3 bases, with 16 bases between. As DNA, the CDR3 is TGTGCCAGCAGCGCCTTGGGGACACAGCTCTACGAGCAGTACTTC. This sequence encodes CASSALGTQLYEQYF.